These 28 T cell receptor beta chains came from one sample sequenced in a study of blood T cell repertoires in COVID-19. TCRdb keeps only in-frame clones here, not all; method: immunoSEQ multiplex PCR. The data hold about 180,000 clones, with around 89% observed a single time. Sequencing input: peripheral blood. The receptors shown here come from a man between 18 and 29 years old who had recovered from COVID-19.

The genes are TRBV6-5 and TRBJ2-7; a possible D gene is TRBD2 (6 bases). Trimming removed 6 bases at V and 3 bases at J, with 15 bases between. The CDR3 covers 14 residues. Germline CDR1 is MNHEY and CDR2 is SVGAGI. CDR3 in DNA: TGTGCCAGCAGCCTGGGACTGCCGATCTACGAGCAGTACTTC. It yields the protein CASSLGLPIYEQYF.

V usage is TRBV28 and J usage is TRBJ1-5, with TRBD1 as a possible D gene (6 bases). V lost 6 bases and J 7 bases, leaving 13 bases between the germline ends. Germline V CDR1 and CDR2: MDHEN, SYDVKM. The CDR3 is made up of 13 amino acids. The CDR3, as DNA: TGTGCCAGCAGGACAGGATCTAGACAGCCCCAGCATTTT. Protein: CASRTGSRQPQHF.

The CDR3 is CASSHDRVGKWQYF. The DNA for the CDR3 is TGTGCCAGCAGTCACGACAGGGTGGGGAAGTGGCAGTACTTC. The chain carries TRBV28 and TRBJ2-7, with 7 bases matching TRBD1. J gave up 9 bases and V 5 bases, and 13 bases lay outside the gene matches. This CDR3 comprises 14 residues. Germline lookup yields CDR1 MDHEN and CDR2 SYDVKM.

The CDR3: CASREMNTEAFF. The CDR3 region has the DNA TGTGCCAGCAGAGAGATGAACACTGAAGCTTTCTTT. The chain links TRBV7-9 to TRBJ1-1; D call uncertain. In germline, CDR1 is SEHNR, CDR2 FQNEAQ (reference sequence). This CDR3 region has 12 residues. V was shortened by 6 bases and J by 0 bases, with 5 bases between the two germline ends.

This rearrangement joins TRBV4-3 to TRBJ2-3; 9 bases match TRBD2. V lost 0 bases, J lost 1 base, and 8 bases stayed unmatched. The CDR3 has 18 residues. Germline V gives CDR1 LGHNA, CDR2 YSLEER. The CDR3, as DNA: TGCGCCAGCAGCCAAGATTCTAGCGGGATCTTTGGCACAGATACGCAGTATTTT. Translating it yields CASSQDSSGIFGTDTQYF.

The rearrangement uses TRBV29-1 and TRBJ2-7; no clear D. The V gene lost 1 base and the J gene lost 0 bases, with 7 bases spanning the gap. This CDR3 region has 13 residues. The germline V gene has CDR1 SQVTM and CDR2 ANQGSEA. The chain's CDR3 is CSVEGQNSYEQYF. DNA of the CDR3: TGCAGCGTTGAAGGGCAGAACTCCTACGAGCAGTACTTC.

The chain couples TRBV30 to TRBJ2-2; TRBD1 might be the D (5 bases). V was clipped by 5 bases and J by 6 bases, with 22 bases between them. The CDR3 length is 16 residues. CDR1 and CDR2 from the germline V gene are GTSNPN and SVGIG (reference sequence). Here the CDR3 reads CAWRPRGQPFSGELFF. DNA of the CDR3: TGTGCCTGGCGGCCGCGAGGACAACCCTTCTCCGGGGAGCTGTTTTTT.

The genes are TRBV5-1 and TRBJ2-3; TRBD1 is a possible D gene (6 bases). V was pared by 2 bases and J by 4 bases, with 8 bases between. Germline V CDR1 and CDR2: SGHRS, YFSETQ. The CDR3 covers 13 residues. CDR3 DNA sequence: TGCGCCAGCAGCTTTCAGGGGTCAGATACGCAGTATTTT. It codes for CASSFQGSDTQYF.

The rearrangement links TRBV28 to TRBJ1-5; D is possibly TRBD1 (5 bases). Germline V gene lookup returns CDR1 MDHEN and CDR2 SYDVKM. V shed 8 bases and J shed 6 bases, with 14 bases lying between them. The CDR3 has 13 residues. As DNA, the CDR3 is TGTGCCAGCCTATCTAGGGGCACTCAGCCCCAGCATTTT. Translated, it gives CASLSRGTQPQHF. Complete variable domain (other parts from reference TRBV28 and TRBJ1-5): DVKVTQSSRYLVKRTGEKVFLECVQDMDHENMFWYRQDPGLGLRLIYFSYDVKMKEKGDIPEGYSVSREKKERFSLILESASTNQTSMYLCASLSRGTQPQHFGDGTRLSIL.

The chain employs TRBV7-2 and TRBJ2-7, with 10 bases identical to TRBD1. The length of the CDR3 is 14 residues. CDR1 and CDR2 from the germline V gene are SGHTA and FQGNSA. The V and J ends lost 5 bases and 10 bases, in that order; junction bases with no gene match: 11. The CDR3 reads CASSPQGQGMVQYF. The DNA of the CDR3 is TGTGCCAGCAGCCCCCAGGGACAGGGGATGGTACAGTACTTC. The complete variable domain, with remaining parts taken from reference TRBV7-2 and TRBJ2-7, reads GAGVSQSPSNKVTEKGKDVELRCDPISGHTALYWYRQSLGQGLEFLIYFQGNSAPDKSGLPSDRFSAERTGGSVSTLTIQRTQQEDSAVYLCASSPQGQGMVQYFGPGTRLTVT.

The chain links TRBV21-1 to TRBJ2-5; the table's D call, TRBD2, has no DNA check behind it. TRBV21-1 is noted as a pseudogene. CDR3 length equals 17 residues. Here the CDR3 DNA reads TGTGCCAGCAGCAAAGTGGGTCGGGCTAGCGGACAAGAGACCCAGTACTTC. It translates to CASSKVGRASGQETQYF.

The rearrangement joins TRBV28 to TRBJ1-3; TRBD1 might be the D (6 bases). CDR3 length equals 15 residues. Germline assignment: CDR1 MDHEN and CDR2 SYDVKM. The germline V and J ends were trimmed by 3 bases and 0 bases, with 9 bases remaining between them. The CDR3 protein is CASSFGQLSGNTIYF. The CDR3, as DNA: TGTGCCAGCAGTTTTGGACAGCTCTCTGGAAACACCATATATTTT. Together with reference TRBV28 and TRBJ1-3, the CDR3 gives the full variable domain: DVKVTQSSRYLVKRTGEKVFLECVQDMDHENMFWYRQDPGLGLRLIYFSYDVKMKEKGDIPEGYSVSREKKERFSLILESASTNQTSMYLCASSFGQLSGNTIYFGEGSWLTVV.

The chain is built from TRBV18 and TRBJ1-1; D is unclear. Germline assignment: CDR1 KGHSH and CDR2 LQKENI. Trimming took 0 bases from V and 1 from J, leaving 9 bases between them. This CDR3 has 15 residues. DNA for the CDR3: TGTGCCAGCTCACCACCTGGGCTGTGGAACACTGAAGCTTTCTTT. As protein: CASSPPGLWNTEAFF.

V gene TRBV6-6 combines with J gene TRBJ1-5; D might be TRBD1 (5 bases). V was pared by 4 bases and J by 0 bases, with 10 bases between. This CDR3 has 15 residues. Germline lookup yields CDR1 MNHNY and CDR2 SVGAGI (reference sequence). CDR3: CASSSRGSSNQPQHF. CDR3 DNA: TGTGCCAGCAGTTCGCGGGGGAGTAGCAATCAGCCCCAGCATTTT.

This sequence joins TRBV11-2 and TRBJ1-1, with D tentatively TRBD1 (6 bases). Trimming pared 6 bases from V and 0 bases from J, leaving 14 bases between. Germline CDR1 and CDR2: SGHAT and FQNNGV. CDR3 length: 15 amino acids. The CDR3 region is CASSLRDTLNTEAFF. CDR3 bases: TGTGCCAGCAGTTTACGGGACACCTTGAACACTGAAGCTTTCTTT.

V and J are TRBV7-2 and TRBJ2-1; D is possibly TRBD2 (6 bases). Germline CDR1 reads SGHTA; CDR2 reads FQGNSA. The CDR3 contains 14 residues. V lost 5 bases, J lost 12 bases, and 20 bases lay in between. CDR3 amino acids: CASSPRDSPAVQFF. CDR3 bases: TGTGCCAGCAGCCCCAGGGACTCCCCTGCGGTGCAGTTCTTC.

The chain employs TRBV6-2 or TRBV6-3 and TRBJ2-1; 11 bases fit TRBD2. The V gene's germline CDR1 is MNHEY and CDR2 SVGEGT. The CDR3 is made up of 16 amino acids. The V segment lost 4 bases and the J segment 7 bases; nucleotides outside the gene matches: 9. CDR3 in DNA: TGTGCCAGCAGTTCCCATAGCGGGAGGGCCGTGAATGAGCAGTTCTTC. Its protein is CASSSHSGRAVNEQFF.

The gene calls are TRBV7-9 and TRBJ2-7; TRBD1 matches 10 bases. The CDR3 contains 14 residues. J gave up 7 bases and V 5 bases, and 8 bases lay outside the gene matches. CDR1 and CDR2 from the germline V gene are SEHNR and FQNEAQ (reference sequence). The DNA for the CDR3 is TGTGCCAGCAGCCGCGGGACAGGGGAACTGGAGCAGTACTTC. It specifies CASSRGTGELEQYF.

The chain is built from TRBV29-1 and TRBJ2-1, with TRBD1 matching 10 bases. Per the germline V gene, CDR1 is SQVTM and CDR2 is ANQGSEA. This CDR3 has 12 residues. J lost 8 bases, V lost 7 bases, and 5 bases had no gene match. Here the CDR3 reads CSAAGTGDEQFF. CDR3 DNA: TGCAGCGCAGCCGGGACAGGGGATGAGCAGTTCTTC.

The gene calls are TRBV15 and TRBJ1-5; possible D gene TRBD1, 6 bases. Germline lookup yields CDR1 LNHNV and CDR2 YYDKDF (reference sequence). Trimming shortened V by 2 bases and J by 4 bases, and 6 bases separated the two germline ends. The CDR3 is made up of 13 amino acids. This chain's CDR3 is CATSRQGNQPQHF. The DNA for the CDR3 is TGTGCCACCAGCAGACAGGGGAATCAGCCCCAGCATTTT.

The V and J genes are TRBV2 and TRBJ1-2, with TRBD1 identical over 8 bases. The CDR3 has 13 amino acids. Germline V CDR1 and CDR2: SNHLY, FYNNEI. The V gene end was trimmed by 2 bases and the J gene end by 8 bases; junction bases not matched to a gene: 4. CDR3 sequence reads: CASSEQGAGGYTF. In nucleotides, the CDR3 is TGTGCCAGCAGTGAACAGGGGGCGGGCGGCTACACCTTC.

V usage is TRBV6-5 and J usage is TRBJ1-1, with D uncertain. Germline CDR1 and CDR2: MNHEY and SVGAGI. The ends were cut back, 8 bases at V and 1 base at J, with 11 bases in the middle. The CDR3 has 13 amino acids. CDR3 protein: CASGREGNTEAFF. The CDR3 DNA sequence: TGTGCCAGCGGTAGGGAGGGGAACACTGAAGCTTTCTTT.

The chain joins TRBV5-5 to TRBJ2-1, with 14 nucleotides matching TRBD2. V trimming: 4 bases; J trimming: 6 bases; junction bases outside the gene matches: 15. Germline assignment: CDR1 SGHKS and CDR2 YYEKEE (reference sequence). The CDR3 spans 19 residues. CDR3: CASSLRLAGGPGLSNEQFF. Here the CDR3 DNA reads TGTGCCAGCAGCCTTAGACTAGCGGGAGGGCCAGGCCTTAGCAATGAGCAGTTCTTC.

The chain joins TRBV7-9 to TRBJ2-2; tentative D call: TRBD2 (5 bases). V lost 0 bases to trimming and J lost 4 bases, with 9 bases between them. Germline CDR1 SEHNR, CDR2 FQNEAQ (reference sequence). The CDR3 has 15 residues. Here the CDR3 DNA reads TGTGCCAGCAGCTTAGCACGGGGTCCCACCGGGGAGCTGTTTTTT. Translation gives CASSLARGPTGELFF.

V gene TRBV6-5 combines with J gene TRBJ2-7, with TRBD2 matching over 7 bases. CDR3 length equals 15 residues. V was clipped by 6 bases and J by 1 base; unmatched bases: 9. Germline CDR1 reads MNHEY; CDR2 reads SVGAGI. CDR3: CASRSLAERSYEQYF. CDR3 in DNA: TGTGCCAGCAGGTCCCTAGCGGAGAGGTCCTACGAGCAGTACTTC.

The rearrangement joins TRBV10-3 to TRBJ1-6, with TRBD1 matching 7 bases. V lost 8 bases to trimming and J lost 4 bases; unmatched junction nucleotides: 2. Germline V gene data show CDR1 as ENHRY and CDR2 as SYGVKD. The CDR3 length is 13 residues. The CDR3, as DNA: TGTGCCATCGGGGACAGATATAATTCACCCCTCCACTTT. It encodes CAIGDRYNSPLHF.

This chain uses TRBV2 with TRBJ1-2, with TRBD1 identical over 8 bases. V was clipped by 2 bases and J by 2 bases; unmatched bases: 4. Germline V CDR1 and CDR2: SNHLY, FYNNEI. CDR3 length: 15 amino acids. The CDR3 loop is CASSEFRTGNYGYTF. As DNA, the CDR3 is TGTGCCAGCAGTGAATTTAGGACAGGGAACTATGGCTACACCTTC.

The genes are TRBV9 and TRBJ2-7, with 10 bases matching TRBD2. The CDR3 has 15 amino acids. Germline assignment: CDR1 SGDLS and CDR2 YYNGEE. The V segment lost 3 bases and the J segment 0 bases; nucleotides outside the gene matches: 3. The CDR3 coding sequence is TGTGCCAGCAGCGGGGGGACTAGCGCCTCCTACGAGCAGTACTTC. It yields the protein CASSGGTSASYEQYF.